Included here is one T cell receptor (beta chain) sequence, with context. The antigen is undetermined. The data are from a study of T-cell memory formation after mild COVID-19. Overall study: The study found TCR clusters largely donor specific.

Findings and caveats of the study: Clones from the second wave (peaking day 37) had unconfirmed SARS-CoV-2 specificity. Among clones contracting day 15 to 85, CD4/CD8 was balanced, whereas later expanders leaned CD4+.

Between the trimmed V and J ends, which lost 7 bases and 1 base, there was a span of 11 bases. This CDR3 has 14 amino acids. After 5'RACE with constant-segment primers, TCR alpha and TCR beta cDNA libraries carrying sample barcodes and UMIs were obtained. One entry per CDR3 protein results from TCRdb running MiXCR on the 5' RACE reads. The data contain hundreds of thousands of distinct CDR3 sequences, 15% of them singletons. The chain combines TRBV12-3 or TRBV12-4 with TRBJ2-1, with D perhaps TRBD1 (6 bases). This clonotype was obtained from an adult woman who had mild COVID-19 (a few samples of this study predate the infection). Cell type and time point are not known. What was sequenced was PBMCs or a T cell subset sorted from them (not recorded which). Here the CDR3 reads CASKGGRSYNEQFF. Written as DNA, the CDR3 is TGTGCCAGCAAAGGGGGTAGGTCCTACAATGAGCAGTTCTTC.